The source of this TCR beta chain is a study of cytomegalovirus exposure and HLA in healthy donors. Study outcomes and limitations: According to a later analysis, most TCR beta chains associated with CMV appeared HLA-restricted. A classifier reportedly called cytomegalovirus status with high sensitivity and specificity. According to the study, roughly 160 TCR beta chains were cytomegalovirus-associated. A later analysis reportedly found that, within productive TCRs, an Asian-associated ancestry cluster had fewer N-insertions than the mean observed across the roughly 670 donors.

The CDR3 is 15 amino acids. Note on this clone: The antigen is unknown. Other DNA sequences in the same sample also yield this CDR3.

13 Jbeta primers and 60 Vbeta primers were used for the PCR. Generated by immunoSEQ multiplex PCR, the TCRdb table keeps only in-frame clones and is missing some. This sample has more than 65,000 clones, with less than 80% found just once. What was sequenced was PBMCs. The J gene is TRBJ1-3, the V gene TRBV21-1; the table's D call TRBD1 went unverified against the DNA. TRBV21-1 represents a pseudogene. The source is a woman aged 45-65 years in good health and CMV-seropositive. CDR3 sequence reads: CASSDREPSGNTIYF. In DNA form, the CDR3 reads TGTGCCAGCAGCGACAGGGAACCCTCTGGAAACACCATATATTTT.